The 32 T cell receptor beta chains reported below all come from one sample, sequenced in a study of T cells expressing NK-cell markers. Reanalyzing the 5' RACE reads, TCRdb keeps one entry per CDR3 protein, without DNA. The listing records 500,000 to 700,000 distinct CDR3 sequences. What was sequenced was blood T cells: a sorted CD56 or NKG2C T cell subset, CD4+ or CD8+ T cells, or bulk PBMC T cells (not recorded which). The receptors here all came from a young man in good health.

The chain is built from TRBV20-1 and TRBJ2-3. The CDR3 extends over 18 amino acids. Germline V gene sequence: CDR1 DFQATT, CDR2 SNEGSKA (reference sequence). The CDR3 loop is CSARHLAGFKTSTDTQYF.

The chain joins TRBV7-9 to TRBJ1-2; no DNA is available, so the TRBD1 call from TCRdb remains unchecked. From germline, CDR1 is SEHNR and CDR2 FQNEAQ (reference sequence). The CDR3 runs to 15 residues. The CDR3 loop reads CASSFGDRGNYGYTF.

V usage is TRBV2 and J usage is TRBJ2-1; TCRdb calls TRBD2, which cannot be checked without DNA. Germline V gene lookup returns CDR1 SNHLY and CDR2 FYNNEI. CDR3 length: 16 amino acids. The CDR3 here is CASTFTSGKSYNEQFF.

The chain is built from TRBV12-3 or TRBV12-4 and TRBJ2-1. CDR3 size: 15 residues. The CDR3 loop reads CASSLPGRSYNEQFF.

The gene calls are TRBV5-6 and TRBJ2-2; TCRdb lists TRBD1, though no DNA is available to test this call. The CDR3 has 16 residues. Germline CDR1 SGHDT, CDR2 YYEEEE. The CDR3 sequence is CASSFRGRWFSGELFF.

The genes are TRBV10-3 and TRBJ2-7; TCRdb outputs TRBD1, but without DNA this stays unchecked. The CDR3 has 15 residues. Germline-derived CDR1 and CDR2 are ENHRY and SYGVKD. CDR3 loop: CAISGWDRGNDEQYF.

CDR3 region: CASSLKDGDGYTF. V and J are TRBV5-1 and TRBJ1-2. CDR1 is SGHRS and CDR2 is YFSETQ in the germline V gene. The CDR3 consists of 13 residues.

The chain carries TRBV7-8 and TRBJ2-2; as DNA is missing, the TRBD2 call by TCRdb cannot be tested. The germline V gene has CDR1 SGHVS and CDR2 FQNEAQ. The CDR3 totals 14 residues. The CDR3 region is CASSSTSSGGELFF.

The chain is built from TRBV6-5 and TRBJ2-7. CDR3 length: 12 residues. The germline CDR1 and CDR2 sequences are MNHEY and SVGAGI. The CDR3: CATARNSYEQYF.

The rearrangement links TRBV15 to TRBJ2-5; TCRdb's assignment of TRBD1 cannot be checked, as there is no DNA. The CDR3 sequence is 15 residues long. Germline V gene data show CDR1 as LNHNV and CDR2 as YYDKDF (reference sequence). This CDR3 is CATSRDRGGQETQYF.

CDR3 sequence: CSARDLGREETQYF. The V gene is TRBV20-1, the J gene TRBJ2-5. This CDR3 region has 14 residues. The V gene's germline CDR1 is DFQATT and CDR2 SNEGSKA (reference sequence).

The gene calls are TRBV7-9 and TRBJ2-1; absent DNA, TCRdb's TRBD2 call cannot be checked. The germline CDR1 and CDR2 sequences are SEHNR and FQNEAQ (reference sequence). The CDR3 extends over 15 amino acids. The CDR3 sequence: CASSRRDFSYNEQFF.

The gene calls are TRBV5-1 and TRBJ2-2. There are 16 residues in the CDR3. CDR1 and CDR2 (germline): SGHRS, YFSETQ. The CDR3 protein is CASSLLRGSGTGELFF.

This chain joins TRBV20-1 and TRBJ1-4; TCRdb calls TRBD1, which cannot be checked without DNA. Germline-derived CDR1 and CDR2 are DFQATT and SNEGSKA (reference sequence). CDR3 length: 12 amino acids. The CDR3 reads CSASQGNEKLFF.

V usage is TRBV20-1 and J usage is TRBJ2-7. Looked up from germline, CDR1 is DFQATT and CDR2 is SNEGSKA (reference sequence). The CDR3 consists of 14 residues. CDR3 protein: CSARDGTLPREQYF.

V usage is TRBV9 and J usage is TRBJ2-3; TCRdb designates TRBD1, a call that cannot be tested without DNA. Germline V gene lookup returns CDR1 SGDLS and CDR2 YYNGEE. This CDR3 contains 15 residues. CDR3 in amino acids: CASSTPNRGADTQYF. The full variable domain, in which reference TRBV9 and TRBJ2-3 provide the parts outside the CDR3, is DSGVTQTPKHLITATGQRVTLRCSPRSGDLSVYWYQQSLDQGLQFLIQYYNGEERAKGNILERFSAQQFPDLHSELNLSSLELGDSALYFCASSTPNRGADTQYFGPGTRLTVL.

The V and J genes are TRBV29-1 and TRBJ2-1; without DNA, the TCRdb call of TRBD2 cannot be checked. Germline CDR1 and CDR2: SQVTM and ANQGSEA. The CDR3 sequence is 14 residues long. The CDR3: CSVGWLVGHNEQFF.

This chain uses TRBV20-1 with TRBJ2-5; lacking DNA, the TRBD1 call made by TCRdb goes unchecked. The CDR3 has 13 residues. Germline loops: CDR1 DFQATT, CDR2 SNEGSKA (reference sequence). CDR3 amino acids: CSAFDRAGETQYF.

The V gene is TRBV14, the J gene TRBJ2-5; the D gene TCRdb calls, TRBD1, cannot be checked with no DNA. Per germline, CDR1 SGHDN and CDR2 FVKESK. This CDR3 has 13 amino acids. The CDR3 region is CASSPGRRETQYF.

The CDR3 is CASSSRTGGSKQPQHF. V is TRBV12-3 or TRBV12-4 and J is TRBJ1-5; TCRdb proposes TRBD1, but this gene call is untestable without DNA. CDR3 length: 16 amino acids.

The chain uses TRBV5-1 and TRBJ1-2; TCRdb names TRBD1, which stays unverified in the absence of DNA. CDR3 size: 14 residues. Per the germline V gene, CDR1 is SGHRS and CDR2 is YFSETQ. The CDR3: CASRDLTENYGYTF.

The rearrangement joins TRBV7-2 to TRBJ2-3. There are 12 residues in the CDR3. Germline V gene sequence: CDR1 SGHTA, CDR2 FQGNSA. The CDR3 spells CASSPYLDTQYF. Supplemented by reference TRBV7-2 and TRBJ2-3, the full variable domain reads GAGVSQSPSNKVTEKGKDVELRCDPISGHTALYWYRQSLGQGLEFLIYFQGNSAPDKSGLPSDRFSAERTGGSVSTLTIQRTQQEDSAVYLCASSPYLDTQYFGPGTRLTVL.

The chain employs TRBV6-2 or TRBV6-3 and TRBJ2-4; TCRdb indicates TRBD1, and absent DNA this call remains unverified. Germline CDR1 is MNHEY and CDR2 is SVGEGT. The CDR3 has 13 residues. CDR3 in amino acids: CASSRQGWYIQYF.

The V gene is TRBV27, the J gene TRBJ2-2; with no DNA, the TCRdb D assignment of TRBD1 cannot be verified. The CDR3 length is 18 residues. The V gene's germline CDR1 is MNHEY and CDR2 SMNVEV (reference sequence). The CDR3 sequence: CASSLLRLGDRGTGELFF.

The chain carries TRBV3-1 and TRBJ2-3. The CDR3 length is 16 residues. From germline, CDR1 is LGHDT and CDR2 YNNKEL (reference sequence). The CDR3: CASSQFLNRLTDTQYF.

The chain combines TRBV19 with TRBJ2-5. This CDR3 contains 14 residues. Germline V gene lookup returns CDR1 LNHDA and CDR2 SQIVND (reference sequence). The CDR3 region is CASSIKQQDETQYF.

J is TRBJ2-3 and V is TRBV3-1; TCRdb calls TRBD2, which cannot be checked without DNA. Germline V gene lookup returns CDR1 LGHDT and CDR2 YNNKEL (reference sequence). The CDR3 spans 14 residues. Here the CDR3 reads CASSLRTTGDTQYF.

The chain has TRBV5-6 and TRBJ2-1; absent DNA, TCRdb's TRBD2 call cannot be checked. The CDR3 has 15 amino acids. Germline assignment: CDR1 SGHDT and CDR2 YYEEEE. The CDR3: CASSLKSRGVNEQFF.

The chain uses TRBV4-3 and TRBJ2-3. CDR1 and CDR2 (germline): LGHNA, YSLEER. The CDR3 is 16 residues long. The CDR3 loop is CASSSQFAASTDTQYF.

The J gene is TRBJ2-1, the V gene TRBV20-1; TCRdb selects TRBD2, and the lack of DNA leaves this call unchecked. Germline assignment: CDR1 DFQATT and CDR2 SNEGSKA (reference sequence). The CDR3 spans 15 residues. CDR3 amino acids: CSASSGTSGFNEQFF.

The chain recombines TRBV29-1 with TRBJ1-3; TCRdb reports TRBD1, a call that lacks DNA to check it against. The germline gives CDR1 SQVTM, CDR2 ANQGSEA. The CDR3 runs to 11 residues. CDR3: CSAKGGDTIYF.

The J gene is TRBJ2-3, the V gene TRBV2; absent DNA, TCRdb's TRBD1 call cannot be checked. The length of the CDR3 is 15 residues. Germline V gene data show CDR1 as SNHLY and CDR2 as FYNNEI. Here the CDR3 reads CASSIDRGRTDTQYF.